This T cell receptor (beta chain) was sequenced for a study of T-cell memory formation after mild COVID-19. Study-wide points: Memory from before infection featured some responding clones, which suggests cross-reactive memory joined. Day 37-peaking second-wave clones had unconfirmed SARS-CoV-2 specificity.

Regarding this clonotype: Antigen specificity is unknown.

MiXCR was run by TCRdb on the 5' RACE reads, yielding one entry per CDR3 protein. The data hold about 420,000 distinct CDR3 sequences, with 20% to 30% observed a single time. Sequenced sample: PBMCs or a T cell subset sorted from them (not recorded which). The clonotype originates from an adult woman who had mild COVID-19 (a few samples of this study predate the infection). Cell type and time point are not known.

The DNA of the CDR3 is TGTGCCAGCAGTTTAAGGGGGACAGGGGGGAACACTGAAGCTTTCTTT. The encoded protein is CASSLRGTGGNTEAFF. V gene TRBV12-3 or TRBV12-4 combines with J gene TRBJ1-1; 11 nucleotides line up with TRBD1. The CDR3 has 16 residues. Unmatched junction bases numbered 3, after V lost 2 bases and J lost 1 base.